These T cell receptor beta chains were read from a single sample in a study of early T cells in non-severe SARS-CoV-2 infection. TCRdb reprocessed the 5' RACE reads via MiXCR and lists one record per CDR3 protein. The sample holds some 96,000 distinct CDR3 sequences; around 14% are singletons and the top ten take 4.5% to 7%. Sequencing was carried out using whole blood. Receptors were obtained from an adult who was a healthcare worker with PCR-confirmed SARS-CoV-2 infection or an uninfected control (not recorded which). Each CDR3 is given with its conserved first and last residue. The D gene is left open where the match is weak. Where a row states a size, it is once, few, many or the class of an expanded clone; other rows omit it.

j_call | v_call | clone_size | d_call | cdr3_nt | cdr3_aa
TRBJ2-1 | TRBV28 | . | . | TGTGCCAGTTGGGGGGCGATCTACAATGAGCAGTTCTTC | CASWGAIYNEQFF
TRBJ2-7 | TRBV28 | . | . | TGTGCCAGCAGTTTTCCCCCCCCCGGCGGGAGCACAGGGAGGGAGCAGTACTTC | CASSFPPPGGSTGREQYF
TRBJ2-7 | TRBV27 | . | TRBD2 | TGTGCCAGCAGTCCCGTAGCGGGAGTCTCCTACGAGCAGTACTTC | CASSPVAGVSYEQYF
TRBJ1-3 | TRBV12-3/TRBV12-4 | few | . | TGTGCCAGCAGTTCAAGGGGCGGGCGGAACACCATATATTTT | CASSSRGGRNTIYF
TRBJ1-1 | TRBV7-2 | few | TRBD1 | TGTGCCAGCAGCTCCAGGACAGGGACTGAAGCTTTCTTT | CASSSRTGTEAFF
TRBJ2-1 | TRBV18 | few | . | TGTGCCAGCTCACCAATATGGGTTTGGGTACACAATGAGCAGTTCTTC | CASSPIWVWVHNEQFF
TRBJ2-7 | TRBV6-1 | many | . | TGTGCCAGCAGTGAAGCCTGGGGCGGAACCCACTACGAGCAGTACTTC | CASSEAWGGTHYEQYF
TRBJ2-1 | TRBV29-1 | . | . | TGCAGCGTTGTGACGTATGAGCAGTTCTTC | CSVVTYEQFF
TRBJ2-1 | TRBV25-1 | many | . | TGTGCCAGCAGTGAATCTGCGGACCTATACAATGAGCAGTTCTTC | CASSESADLYNEQFF
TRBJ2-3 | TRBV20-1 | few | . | TGCAGTGCTAGAGCGGGGGCTAGCACAGATACGCAGTATTTT | CSARAGASTDTQYF
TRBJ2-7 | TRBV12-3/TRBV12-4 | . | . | TGTGCCAGCAGTTTCTGGGGCATCCCCTACGAGCAGTACTTC | CASSFWGIPYEQYF
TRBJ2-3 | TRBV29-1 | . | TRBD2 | TGCAGCGTTTGGCGGGAGTCAGATACGCAGTATTTT | CSVWRESDTQYF
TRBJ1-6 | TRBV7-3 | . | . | TGTGCCAGCAGCTTGACGGCGAGGTCACCCCTCCACTTT | CASSLTARSPLHF
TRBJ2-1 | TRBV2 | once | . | TGTGCCAGCAGTATGGAGCTAGTGGATGAGCAGTTCTTC | CASSMELVDEQFF
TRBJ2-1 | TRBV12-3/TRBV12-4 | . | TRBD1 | TGTGCCAGCAGCCCTGGGACAGCCAGTGAGGTGCCTGGCCACAATGAGCAGTTCTTC | CASSPGTASEVPGHNEQFF
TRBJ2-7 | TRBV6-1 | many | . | TGTGCCAGCAGTGGTGAGGGGCCAAAATACGAGCAGTACTTC | CASSGEGPKYEQYF
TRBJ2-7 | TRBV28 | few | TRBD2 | TGTGCCAGCAGTATACTCGGGGGGATAGGCGAGCAGTACTTC | CASSILGGIGEQYF
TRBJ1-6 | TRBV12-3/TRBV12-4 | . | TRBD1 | TGTGCCAGCAGCGAAACAGGGGGCGCGGGTTCACCCCTCCACTTT | CASSETGGAGSPLHF
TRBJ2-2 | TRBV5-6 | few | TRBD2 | TGTGCCAGCAGACGCCGGACTAGCGGGAACACCGGGGAGCTGTTTTTT | CASRRRTSGNTGELFF
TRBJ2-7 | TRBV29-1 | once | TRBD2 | TGCAGCCCCCGCGGGGGGGGACTTGCCTTCTACGAGCAGTACTTC | CSPRGGGLAFYEQYF
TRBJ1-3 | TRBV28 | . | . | TGTGCCAGCAGCTCAGCGTGGGGGCCTGGAAACACCATATATTTT | CASSSAWGPGNTIYF
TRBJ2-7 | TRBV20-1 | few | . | TGCAGTGCTAGTCTTCCCCCCTACGAGCAGTACTTC | CSASLPPYEQYF
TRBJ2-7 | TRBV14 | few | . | TGTGCCAGCAGCCCCCACAGGTCCCACGAGCAGTACTTC | CASSPHRSHEQYF